Given below is one TCR beta chain in context. Clones were sequenced by immunoSEQ multiplex PCR, and TCRdb holds only the in-frame ones, with some missing. The repertoire holds more than 65,000 clones, around 84% seen once, with around 1.1% in the top ten. These data belong to a study of OX40 agonist ivuxolimab in advanced cancers. This sample comprised CD4+ or CD8+ T cells sorted from blood, obtained in a trial of the OX40 agonist ivuxolimab. The sequence derives from an adult with an advanced solid tumor such as melanoma, head and neck, liver or kidney cancer.

The CDR3 loop is CASSVGLAGTWTGELFF. CDR3 in DNA: TGTGCCAGCAGCGTAGGACTAGCGGGGACTTGGACCGGGGAGCTGTTTTTT. The chain has TRBV9 and TRBJ2-2, with 11 positions matching TRBD2. CDR1 and CDR2 from the germline V gene are SGDLS and YYNGEE. The CDR3 is 17 residues long. V shed 0 bases, J shed 5 bases, and the junction held 6 bases outside the gene matches.